Presented here are 27 T cell receptor beta chains from one specimen sequenced in a study of blood T cells in healthy people across ages. PCR was performed a second time for about 6 to 12 cycles using a sample-barcoded 5' primer and a J-beta primer mix. TCRdb re-called the 5' RACE reads with MiXCR, one entry per CDR3 protein. Among approximately 730,000 distinct CDR3 sequences listed, roughly 50% were seen once. Sequenced sample: blood. The receptors stem from an elderly man in good health.

The sample holds a few counts of this clonotype. This chain links TRBV3-1 with TRBJ2-5; 9 nucleotides align to TRBD2. CDR1 and CDR2 from the germline V gene are LGHDT and YNNKEL (reference sequence). This CDR3 has 18 amino acids. After removal of 0 bases from V and 3 bases from J, the junction contained 11 bases not matched to a gene. The CDR3: CASSQDFGGSGRKETQYF. DNA for the CDR3: TGTGCCAGCAGCCAAGATTTTGGGGGTAGCGGGAGAAAAGAGACCCAGTACTTC.

As DNA, the CDR3 is TGTGCCGGCAAGCAGATGGGGGAAGTCGAGCAGTACTTC. Translated: CAGKQMGEVEQYF. The chain couples TRBV6-6 to TRBJ2-5, with D perhaps assigned TRBD1 or TRBD2 (5 bases each). Judging by the DNA end, TRBJ2-7 fits better; the J call may be wrong. There are 13 residues in the CDR3. Looked up from germline, CDR1 is MNHNY and CDR2 is SVGAGI (reference sequence).

This chain connects TRBV20-1 to TRBJ1-2; no clear D gene. Germline CDR1 and CDR2: DFQATT and SNEGSKA (reference sequence). This CDR3 spans 11 amino acids. The V end was cut by 5 bases, the J end by 8 bases, with 12 bases between. The CDR3 DNA reads TGCAGTGCTCCAACTAAGGGAGGCTACACCTTC. Translation gives CSAPTKGGYTF.

Written as DNA, the CDR3 is TGTGCCAGCAGCCAAGGGGCGGGGCGCGAGCAGTACTTC. Translated, it gives CASSQGAGREQYF. This sequence joins TRBV14 and TRBJ2-5; maybe TRBD2 (6 bases). The end of the DNA aligns better with TRBJ2-7, so the J call may be wrong. The CDR3 covers 13 residues. Germline V gives CDR1 SGHDN, CDR2 FVKESK.

The sample holds a few counts of this clonotype. The CDR3 bases are TGTGCCAGCAGAGACGGATACTCCTACGAGCAGTACTTC. This codes for CASRDGYSYEQYF. The chain combines TRBV25-1 with TRBJ2-7; D uncertain. Germline-derived CDR1 and CDR2 are MGHDK and SYGVNS. The V end lost 6 bases, the J end lost 0 bases, and 9 bases lay between the germline ends. This CDR3 has 13 amino acids.

The chain links TRBV5-1 to TRBJ2-1; D remains ambiguous. Germline CDR1 reads SGHRS; CDR2 reads YFSETQ. This CDR3 contains 11 residues. V was pared by 4 bases and J by 10 bases, with 9 bases between. CDR3 region: CASSIEAEQFF. The CDR3 DNA reads as TGCGCCAGCAGCATAGAAGCCGAGCAGTTCTTC.

The V call is TRBV4-1, the J call TRBJ1-4, with 9 bases aligning to TRBD1. The V and J ends lost 4 bases and 8 bases, in that order; junction bases with no gene match: 14. CDR1 and CDR2 from the germline V gene are MGHRA and YSYEKL. This CDR3 spans 17 amino acids. CDR3 region: CASSLGQGEPGEEKLFF. DNA for the CDR3: TGCGCCAGCAGCCTGGGACAGGGTGAGCCGGGGGAGGAAAAACTGTTTTTT.

This clonotype was observed once. The chain joins TRBV5-6 to TRBJ2-7, with D tentatively TRBD1 (6 bases). Germline assignment: CDR1 SGHDT and CDR2 YYEEEE. The ends were cut back, 1 base at V and 4 bases at J, with 12 bases in the middle. The CDR3 extends over 14 amino acids. CDR3 protein: CASSLLGAGYEQYF. The CDR3 DNA is TGTGCCAGCAGCTTGCTGGGGGCAGGGTACGAGCAGTACTTC. The full variable domain, with the rest looked up from reference TRBV5-6 and TRBJ2-7, is DAGVTQSPTHLIKTRGQQVTLRCSPKSGHDTVSWYQQALGQGPQFIFQYYEEEERQRGNFPDRFSGHQFPNYSSELNVNALLLGDSALYLCASSLLGAGYEQYFGPGTRLTVT.

V and J are TRBV5-1 and TRBJ2-7; the match to TRBD1 covers 9 bases. CDR3 size: 15 residues. The J segment lost 6 bases and the V segment lost 3 bases, leaving 10 bases of the junction unmatched. Germline CDR1 is SGHRS and CDR2 is YFSETQ. CDR3 nucleotides: TGCGCCAGCAGCTCCGACCGGGACAGGGTCGGCGAGCAGTACTTC. Its translation: CASSSDRDRVGEQYF.

This clonotype is a singleton in its sample. This chain uses TRBV3-1 with TRBJ1-4; 7 positions agree with TRBD1. The germline gives CDR1 LGHDT, CDR2 YNNKEL (reference sequence). V shed 4 bases and J 8 bases; nucleotides not matched to a gene: 10. This CDR3 has 15 amino acids. The CDR3 is CASSRQGEGVEKLFF. The CDR3 nucleotides read TGTGCCAGCAGCCGCCAGGGGGAGGGTGTCGAAAAACTGTTTTTT.

The J gene is TRBJ1-2, the V gene TRBV20-1; weak D call: TRBD1 (6 bases). The V gene lost 1 base and the J gene lost 7 bases, with 13 bases spanning the gap. The germline V gene has CDR1 DFQATT and CDR2 SNEGSKA (reference sequence). This CDR3 comprises 13 residues. Written as DNA, the CDR3 is TGCAGTGCTAGAGCCCGGGACAATGGTGGCTACACCTTC. Translation: CSARARDNGGYTF.

This clonotype appeared a few times. CDR3 sequence (DNA): TGTGCCAGCAGCCCACCCGGGGGGCGGCAAGAGACCCAGTACTTC. Its protein is CASSPPGGRQETQYF. This rearrangement joins TRBV4-2 to TRBJ2-5; D may be TRBD2 (7 bases). Germline loops: CDR1 LGHNA, CDR2 YNFKEQ. The CDR3 runs to 15 residues. Trimming pared 4 bases from V and 2 bases from J, leaving 14 bases between.

The chain carries TRBV11-1 and TRBJ2-1; TRBD1 might be the D (10 bases). The CDR3 runs to 21 residues. Germline V gene data show CDR1 as SGHAT and CDR2 as FQDESV (reference sequence). V gave up 1 base and J gave up 9 bases, with 34 bases separating them. This chain's CDR3 is CASSLGLNAGQGLAGEAEQFF. The CDR3 region has the DNA TGTGCCAGCAGCTTAGGGTTGAACGCGGGACAGGGGTTAGCGGGAGAGGCTGAGCAGTTCTTC.

The rearrangement links TRBV6-4 to TRBJ2-1, with 8 nucleotides matching TRBD2. V was pared by 6 bases and J by 0 bases, with 7 bases of the junction left unmatched. The CDR3 runs to 16 residues. The germline gives CDR1 MRHNA, CDR2 SNTAGT. Here the CDR3 reads CASRLLAESSYNEQFF. The CDR3 DNA reads TGTGCCAGCAGGCTACTAGCGGAGAGCTCCTACAATGAGCAGTTCTTC.

The chain carries TRBV19 and TRBJ2-5; D unresolved. The CDR3 contains 14 residues. The germline gives CDR1 LNHDA, CDR2 SQIVND (reference sequence). V was trimmed by 1 base and J by 2 bases, leaving 8 bases between them. The CDR3 nucleotides read TGTGCCAGTAGTATAGGTTGGCAGCAAGAGACCCAGTACTTC. It codes for CASSIGWQQETQYF.

This clonotype has only a few counts. CDR3 nucleotides: TGTGCCAGCAGTGTGGGTGTAGCGGATTACAATGAGCAGTTCTTC. Its protein product is CASSVGVADYNEQFF. The chain is built from TRBV6-2 or TRBV6-3 and TRBJ2-1; tentative D call: TRBD2 (6 bases). The CDR3 extends over 15 amino acids. Germline loops: CDR1 MNHEY, CDR2 SVGEGT. Deletions cut 5 bases from V and 4 bases from J, with 15 bases between.

V usage is TRBV20-1 and J usage is TRBJ2-5; 12 positions agree with TRBD2. Germline V gene lookup returns CDR1 DFQATT and CDR2 SNEGSKA (reference sequence). Trimming removed 6 bases from V and 11 bases from J; junction bases left unmatched: 19. The CDR3 is 16 residues long. The CDR3 protein is CSAPRTSGTSYNEQYF. In nucleotides, the CDR3 is TGCAGTGCCCCCCGGACTAGCGGGACTTCCTACAATGAGCAGTACTTC.

The rearrangement links TRBV6-6 to TRBJ2-6, with 12 bases matching TRBD2. Looked up from germline, CDR1 is MNHNY and CDR2 is SVGAGI (reference sequence). Trimming removed 6 bases from V and 12 bases from J; junction bases left unmatched: 9. This CDR3 is built from 15 residues. The CDR3 sequence is CASSVLAGGPGVLTF. For the CDR3, the DNA is TGTGCCAGCAGCGTCCTAGCGGGAGGGCCAGGCGTCCTGACTTTC.

The V call is TRBV4-1, the J call TRBJ2-5, with TRBD1 matching 9 bases. The J call may be wrong; the DNA end is better matched by TRBJ2-4. Germline CDR1 MGHRA, CDR2 YSYEKL. The CDR3 sequence is 16 residues long. The CDR3 loop is CASSQRTQGARNIQYF. CDR3 DNA: TGCGCCAGCAGCCAACGGACACAGGGGGCGAGGAACATTCAGTACTTC.

The chain employs TRBV11-1 and TRBJ2-6; perhaps TRBD2 as D (5 bases). The germline V gene has CDR1 SGHAT and CDR2 FQDESV (reference sequence). CDR3 length: 19 amino acids. The V end was cut by 5 bases, the J end by 0 bases, with 20 bases between. The CDR3 sequence is CASSPQFGERASGANVLTF. In DNA, the CDR3 is TGTGCCAGCAGCCCCCAGTTCGGGGAGAGGGCCTCTGGGGCCAACGTCCTGACTTTC.

The chain carries TRBV20-1 and TRBJ2-7; D remains ambiguous. The V gene lost 5 bases and the J gene lost 6 bases, with 11 bases spanning the gap. The V gene's germline CDR1 is DFQATT and CDR2 SNEGSKA (reference sequence). The CDR3 has 11 amino acids. CDR3 loop: CSAALGPEQYF. The CDR3 DNA sequence: TGCAGTGCTGCTCTAGGGCCCGAGCAGTACTTC.

This clonotype was detected a few times. Here the CDR3 DNA reads TGTGCCACCAGTGATAGCCGGGGTGCGACTGAAGCTTTCTTT. Amino acids: CATSDSRGATEAFF. J is TRBJ1-1 and V is TRBV24-1; no definite D call. The CDR3 loop spans 14 amino acids. Germline V lookup: CDR1 KGHDR, CDR2 SFDVKD. V lost 3 bases, J lost 5 bases, and 12 bases lay in between.

This clonotype came up a few times. J is TRBJ1-2 and V is TRBV20-1; TRBD1 might be the D (5 bases). V lost 3 bases and J lost 0, with 11 bases in between. From germline, CDR1 is DFQATT and CDR2 SNEGSKA (reference sequence). The CDR3 runs 14 residues. As DNA, the CDR3 is TGCAGTGCTAGGCAGACAGCTCCTAACTATGGCTACACCTTC. Translating gives CSARQTAPNYGYTF.

V gene TRBV18 combines with J gene TRBJ2-4; 7 bases are shared with TRBD1. This CDR3 comprises 14 residues. V dropped 2 bases and J dropped 3; count of bases not matched to a gene: 1. CDR1 is KGHSH and CDR2 is LQKENI in the germline V gene. CDR3 nucleotides: TGTGCCAGCTCACCAGCAGGGGGCAAAAACATTCAGTACTTC. This sequence encodes CASSPAGGKNIQYF. Combining the CDR3 with reference TRBV18 and TRBJ2-4 gives the whole variable domain NAGVMQNPRHLVRRRGQEARLRCSPMKGHSHVYWYRQLPEEGLKFMVYLQKENIIDESGMPKERFSAEFPKEGPSILRIQQVVRGDSAAYFCASSPAGGKNIQYFGAGTRLSVL.

The V gene is TRBV20-1, the J gene TRBJ2-4, with TRBD2 matching 7 bases. Germline assignment: CDR1 DFQATT and CDR2 SNEGSKA (reference sequence). CDR3 length: 15 amino acids. The junction had 9 bases not matched to a gene; V was cut back by 6 bases and J by 1 base. CDR3 sequence (DNA): TGCAGTGCCCTCAATATAGCGGGTGCCAAAAACATTCAGTACTTC. This sequence encodes CSALNIAGAKNIQYF.

The V and J genes are TRBV11-2 and TRBJ1-6; D is undetermined. Germline loops: CDR1 SGHAT, CDR2 FQNNGV. The ends were cut back, 5 bases at V and 9 bases at J, with 8 bases in the middle. CDR3 length equals 12 residues. This CDR3 reads CASSPPFSPLHF. The CDR3, as DNA: TGTGCCAGCAGCCCCCCCTTTTCACCCCTCCACTTT.

This chain connects TRBV14 to TRBJ1-2; D gene unclear. The V gene's germline CDR1 is SGHDN and CDR2 FVKESK. V lost 4 bases to trimming and J lost 1 base, with 7 bases between them. The CDR3 consists of 13 residues. The DNA for the CDR3 is TGTGCCAGCAGCCGGAACAGTAACTATGGCTACACCTTC. This sequence encodes CASSRNSNYGYTF. The full variable domain, in which reference TRBV14 and TRBJ1-2 provide the parts outside the CDR3, is EAGVTQFPSHSVIEKGQTVTLRCDPISGHDNLYWYRRVMGKEIKFLLHFVKESKQDESGMPNNRFLAERTGGTYSTLKVQPAELEDSGVYFCASSRNSNYGYTFGSGTRLTVV.